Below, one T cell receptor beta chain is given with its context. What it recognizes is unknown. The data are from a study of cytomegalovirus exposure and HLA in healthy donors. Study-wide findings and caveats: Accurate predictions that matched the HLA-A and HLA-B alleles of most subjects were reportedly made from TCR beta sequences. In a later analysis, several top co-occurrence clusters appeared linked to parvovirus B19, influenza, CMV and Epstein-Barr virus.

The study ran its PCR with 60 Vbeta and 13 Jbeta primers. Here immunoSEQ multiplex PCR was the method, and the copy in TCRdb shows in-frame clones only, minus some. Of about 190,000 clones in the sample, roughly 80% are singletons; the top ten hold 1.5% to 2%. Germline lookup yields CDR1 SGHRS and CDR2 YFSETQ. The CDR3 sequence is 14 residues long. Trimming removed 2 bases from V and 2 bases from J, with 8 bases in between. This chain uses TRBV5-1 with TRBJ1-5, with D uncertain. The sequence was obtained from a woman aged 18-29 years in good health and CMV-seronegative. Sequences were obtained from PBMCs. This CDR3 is CASSFPVGNQPQHF. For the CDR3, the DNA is TGCGCCAGCAGCTTTCCGGTCGGCAATCAGCCCCAGCATTTT.